This section outlines one TCR beta chain sequence together with its context. The source of the sample is a study of blood T cell repertoires in COVID-19. Looking at the study overall: Spain, Italy and the United States supplied samples that represented acute and convalescent COVID-19. PBMCs, B-cell-depleted T cells, or T cells provided the cDNA or gDNA that made up the material.

Authors' analysis steps: By means of reference gene primer amplification, nucleated cell counts were estimated. The data were produced by immunoSEQ multiplex PCR, yet TCRdb's version contains in-frame clones alone and is incomplete. V, J and clone size derive from that table, while D and trimming were established from the DNA sequence. This sample has 400,000 or so clones, with around nine tenths found just once. This CDR3 comprises 18 residues. The sequenced sample was peripheral blood. The chain joins TRBV21-1 to TRBJ2-5; TRBD1 reflects the table's D call only, with no check against the DNA. TRBV21-1 is annotated as a pseudogene. This TCR derives from a human donor in a cohort sampled during active COVID-19. The CDR3 protein is CASSRGSTTGAVEETQYF. DNA for the CDR3: TGTGCCAGCAGCCGCGGGAGTACGACAGGGGCGGTCGAAGAGACCCAGTACTTC.